This T cell receptor (beta chain) was captured in a study of T cells expressing NK-cell markers. Background on the study: Beta-chain profiling covered CD3+CD56+NKG2C+, CD3+CD56+NKG2C- and CD3+CD56-NKG2C+ sorted subsets. Sequencing covered eight donors, seven HCMV-seropositive and one seronegative.

CDR3 length equals 12 residues. In germline, CDR1 is MDHEN, CDR2 SYDVKM. Remarks on this clonotype: The antigen is unknown.

The TCR beta cDNA came from 5'RACE template switching with UMIs. TCRdb reprocessed the 5' RACE reads, keeping one entry per CDR3 protein, no DNA. There are approximately 460,000 distinct CDR3 sequences in the sample, with 7.3% held by the top ten. Whole-study results and caveats: These clonotypes, the leaders elsewhere, also led the CD3+CD56-NKG2C+ fraction in a handful of donors.

This TCR came from a woman between 18 and 69 years old in good health. This chain connects TRBV28 to TRBJ1-6; the TCRdb D gene call, TRBD1, has no DNA to confirm it. The specimen sequenced was blood T cells: a sorted CD56 or NKG2C T cell subset, CD4+ or CD8+ T cells, or bulk PBMC T cells (not recorded which). The CDR3 here is CANPTGDPPLHF.